The present T cell receptor (beta chain) was sequenced within a study of blood T cell repertoires in COVID-19. Study overall: Sample material is recorded as cDNA or gDNA derived from T cells, B-cell-depleted T cells, or PBMCs.

Looked up from germline, CDR1 is SGHRS and CDR2 is YFSETQ. The CDR3 is 12 amino acids. V was cut by 2 bases and J by 9 bases, with 9 bases left in between. The protocol was immunoSEQ multiplex PCR, while the TCRdb copy is restricted to in-frame clones and leaves out a portion. The sample shows approximately 270,000 clones, around nine tenths of them seen only once. This receptor was taken from a man aged 50 or older with acute or convalescent COVID-19. V is TRBV5-1 and J is TRBJ2-1; D possibly corresponds to TRBD2 (5 bases). Sample: peripheral blood. In nucleotides, the CDR3 is TGCGCCAGCAGCTTACGGGGTGGTGAGCAGTTCTTC. Encoded protein: CASSLRGGEQFF.